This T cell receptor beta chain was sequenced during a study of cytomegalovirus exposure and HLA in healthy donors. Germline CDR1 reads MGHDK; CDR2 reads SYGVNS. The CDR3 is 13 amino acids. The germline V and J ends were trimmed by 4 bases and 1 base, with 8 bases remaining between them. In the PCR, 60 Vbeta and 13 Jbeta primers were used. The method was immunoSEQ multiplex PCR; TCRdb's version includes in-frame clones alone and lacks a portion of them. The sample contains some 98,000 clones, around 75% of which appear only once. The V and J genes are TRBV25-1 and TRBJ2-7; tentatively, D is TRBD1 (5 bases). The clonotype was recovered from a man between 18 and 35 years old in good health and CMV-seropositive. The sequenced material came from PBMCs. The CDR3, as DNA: TGTGCCAGCAGTGGGACACAATCCTACGAGCAGTACTTC. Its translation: CASSGTQSYEQYF.